The 32 T cell receptor beta chains given below trace back to one sample, sequenced in a study of T-cell reconstitution after alpha-beta-depleted transplantation in children. Library preparation (for TCRbeta) was performed with unique molecular identifiers. TCRdb re-called the PCR reads with MiXCR, one entry per CDR3 protein. The table shows 300,000 or so distinct CDR3 sequences, with 9.9% occurring only once. The specimen was PBMCs from the stem cell graft donor, collected from the stem cell graft. The receptor set was obtained from a human donor who donated a stem cell graft to a child with SCID.

Worth noting for this clonotype: A much larger clonotype is one base distant, so this may be a read error. The V call is TRBV12-3 or TRBV12-4, the J call TRBJ1-6, with no clear D. Trimming removed 4 bases from V and 7 bases from J, with 11 bases in between. The CDR3 is 14 amino acids. DNA for the CDR3: TGTGCCAGCAGTTCCTCTCAGGTAAATTCACCCCTCCACTTT. It yields the protein CASSSSQVNSPLHF.

This clonotype was seen a handful of times. The gene calls are TRBV7-8 and TRBJ2-5, with no clear D. The germline gives CDR1 SGHVS, CDR2 FQNEAQ. The CDR3 has 11 residues. Trimming took off 1 base at V and 9 bases at J, with 6 bases between the two ends. CDR3 residues: CASSLEVAQYF. The CDR3 nucleotides read TGTGCCAGCAGCTTAGAGGTAGCCCAGTACTTC.

This clonotype was recorded a few times. The CDR3 protein is CASSASPGLETQYF. CDR3 DNA: TGTGCCAGCAGCGCGTCCCCGGGACTAGAGACCCAGTACTTC. This chain links TRBV9 with TRBJ2-5, with D perhaps matching TRBD2 (6 bases). Trimming left V 3 bases short and J 4 bases short, with 13 bases between. The germline CDR1 and CDR2 sequences are SGDLS and YYNGEE. CDR3 length: 14 amino acids.

This sequence joins TRBV20-1 and TRBJ2-5; 7 nucleotides match TRBD2. This CDR3 is built from 16 residues. V gave up 0 bases and J gave up 1 base; unmatched junction bases: 8. Per germline, CDR1 DFQATT and CDR2 SNEGSKA (reference sequence). Here the CDR3 DNA reads TGCAGTGCTAGAGATCGGGGGGACCCTACCCAAGAGACCCAGTACTTC. Translating gives CSARDRGDPTQETQYF.

This clonotype was recorded a few times. V gene TRBV5-5 combines with J gene TRBJ1-5, with no clear D. Germline CDR1 reads SGHKS; CDR2 reads YYEKEE (reference sequence). V was pared by 4 bases and J by 1 base, with 15 bases between. The CDR3 has 16 residues. CDR3 DNA sequence: TGTGCCAGCAGCGGAAGAGGGCCGGGGAGCAATCAGCCCCAGCATTTT. It yields the protein CASSGRGPGSNQPQHF.

This clonotype was detected ten times or more. The V gene is TRBV29-1, the J gene TRBJ2-1; maybe TRBD2 (6 bases). V lost 5 bases and J 6 bases, leaving 20 bases between the germline ends. CDR1 SQVTM and CDR2 ANQGSEA come from the germline V gene. CDR3 size: 15 residues. The CDR3 sequence: CSVSQRVLGSNEQFF. The DNA of the CDR3 is TGCAGCGTTTCCCAGCGGGTCCTCGGGAGCAATGAGCAGTTCTTC.

This clonotype was picked up a small number of times. The genes are TRBV27 and TRBJ2-3, with D unresolved. CDR3 length: 12 residues. Trimming took 4 bases from V and 6 from J, leaving 8 bases between them. CDR1 is MNHEY, CDR2 SMNVEV, per germline (reference sequence). Here the CDR3 DNA reads TGTGCCAGCAGTTCATATTACGATACGCAGTATTTT. Translating it yields CASSSYYDTQYF.

The chain combines TRBV6-5 with TRBJ1-1; TRBD1 might be the D (6 bases). Germline CDR1 is MNHEY and CDR2 is SVGAGI. The CDR3 spans 18 residues. Trimming shortened V by 2 bases and J by 1 base, and 20 bases separated the two germline ends. The CDR3 is CASSYQQYPGTQNTEAFF. The CDR3 region has the DNA TGTGCCAGCAGTTACCAACAATACCCCGGGACACAGAACACTGAAGCTTTCTTT.

V usage is TRBV18 and J usage is TRBJ2-7, with TRBD1 matching over 9 bases. Germline V gene lookup returns CDR1 KGHSH and CDR2 LQKENI. Germline trimming cut 6 bases from V and 1 base from J; bases unmatched to any gene: 4. The CDR3 runs to 14 residues. The chain's CDR3 is CASSPDRGSYEQYF. The DNA for the CDR3 is TGTGCCAGCTCGCCGGACAGGGGATCCTACGAGCAGTACTTC.

The table lists this clonotype with a few counts. The V call is TRBV12-3 or TRBV12-4, the J call TRBJ2-7; 7 positions match TRBD2. The J segment lost 2 bases and the V segment lost 7 bases, leaving 11 bases of the junction unmatched. CDR3 size: 15 residues. The CDR3 nucleotides read TGTGCCAGCACCACACGGGGAGGGCGTCCCTACGAGCAGTACTTC. Its protein product is CASTTRGGRPYEQYF.

The sample holds a few counts of this clonotype. This chain uses TRBV2 with TRBJ2-2, with 13 bases fitting TRBD2. The CDR3 loop spans 16 amino acids. CDR1 is SNHLY, CDR2 FYNNEI, per germline. J was trimmed by 4 bases and V by 5 bases; bases with no gene match: 4. This CDR3 reads CASSLTSGGSTGELFF. CDR3 nucleotide sequence: TGTGCCAGCAGTTTGACTAGCGGGGGGAGCACCGGGGAGCTGTTTTTT.

This clonotype was counted a few times. The J gene is TRBJ2-5, the V gene TRBV5-1, with D perhaps being TRBD1 or TRBD2 (5 bases each). V lost 0 bases and J lost 2, with 8 bases in between. The CDR3 spans 14 residues. Germline-derived CDR1 and CDR2 are SGHRS and YFSETQ. The CDR3 coding sequence is TGCGCCAGCAGCTTGGATGGGGGTCAAGAGACCCAGTACTTC. It translates to CASSLDGGQETQYF.

This clonotype was found a few times. This chain joins TRBV7-2 and TRBJ2-5; tentatively, D is TRBD2 (7 bases). The germline CDR1 and CDR2 sequences are SGHTA and FQGNSA. The length of the CDR3 is 15 residues. The V and J ends lost 5 bases and 10 bases respectively, with 23 bases between them. The CDR3 nucleotides read TGTGCCAGCAGCCCTTCCGCGGGGGCCACCGGTTTCCAGTACTTC. Translation gives CASSPSAGATGFQYF. Drawing the rest from reference TRBV7-2 and TRBJ2-5, the complete variable domain is GAGVSQSPSNKVTEKGKDVELRCDPISGHTALYWYRQSLGQGLEFLIYFQGNSAPDKSGLPSDRFSAERTGGSVSTLTIQRTQQEDSAVYLCASSPSAGATGFQYFGPGTRLLVL.

This clonotype was recorded many times. The J gene is TRBJ1-6, the V gene TRBV7-9, with 9 nucleotides matching TRBD1. This CDR3 region has 14 residues. Germline CDR1 reads SEHNR; CDR2 reads FQNEAQ (reference sequence). Trimming took 4 bases from V and 8 from J; bases not matched to a gene: 3. The CDR3: CASSSGTGYSPLHF. DNA of the CDR3: TGTGCCAGCAGCTCCGGGACAGGGTATTCACCCCTCCACTTT. The complete variable domain, with remaining parts taken from reference TRBV7-9 and TRBJ1-6, reads DTGVSQNPRHKITKRGQNVTFRCDPISEHNRLYWYRQTLGQGPEFLTYFQNEAQLEKSRLLSDRFSAERPKGSFSTLEIQRTEQGDSAMYLCASSSGTGYSPLHFGNGTRLTVT.

At least ten counts were recorded for this clonotype. This chain connects TRBV29-1 to TRBJ1-1; maybe TRBD1 (5 bases). CDR1 is SQVTM and CDR2 is ANQGSEA in the germline V gene. Trimming pared 7 bases from V and 3 bases from J, leaving 12 bases between. The CDR3 loop spans 12 amino acids. CDR3 amino acids: CSAREGDTEAFF. The CDR3 DNA sequence: TGCAGCGCCCGGGAAGGGGACACTGAAGCTTTCTTT.

The chain carries TRBV2 and TRBJ2-5; D not resolved. CDR1 and CDR2 (germline): SNHLY, FYNNEI. The length of the CDR3 is 14 residues. Between the trimmed V and J ends, which lost 1 base and 1 base, there was a span of 7 bases. The CDR3 spells CASSEEAIQETQYF. The CDR3 DNA reads TGTGCCAGCAGTGAAGAGGCAATCCAAGAGACCCAGTACTTC.

The V call is TRBV6-1, the J call TRBJ1-1; the D gene is possibly TRBD1 (5 bases). Between the trimmed V and J ends, which lost 7 bases and 4 bases, there was a span of 13 bases. The V gene's germline CDR1 is MNHNS and CDR2 SASEGT. This CDR3 has 13 amino acids. The CDR3 nucleotides read TGTGCCAGCATAAGGGGTATGGGCACTGAAGCTTTCTTT. Translating it yields CASIRGMGTEAFF.

This clonotype was found a few times. The chain combines TRBV11-2 with TRBJ1-1; D is perhaps TRBD1 (6 bases). V was trimmed by 5 bases and J by 6 bases, leaving 10 bases between them. The CDR3 is 12 residues long. CDR1 is SGHAT, CDR2 FQNNGV, per germline. CDR3 region: CASSLNRAEAFF. CDR3 bases: TGTGCCAGCAGCCTAAACAGGGCTGAAGCTTTCTTT.

This clonotype has just a few counts. The V and J genes are TRBV7-8 and TRBJ1-1; 8 bases are a match to TRBD1. The CDR3 has 16 residues. J lost 1 base, V lost 1 base, and 5 bases had no gene match. CDR1 is SGHVS and CDR2 is FQNEAQ in the germline V gene. The DNA for the CDR3 is TGTGCCAGCAGCTTAGTCGGGACAGGAAGGAACACTGAAGCTTTCTTT. Encoded protein: CASSLVGTGRNTEAFF.

This clonotype occurred a few times. This chain uses TRBV5-1 with TRBJ2-3; D not certain. Germline loops: CDR1 SGHRS, CDR2 YFSETQ. V was shortened by 1 base and J by 0 bases, with 9 bases between the two germline ends. This CDR3 is 15 amino acids long. The DNA of the CDR3 is TGCGCCAGCAGCTTGATGGGCGGTAGCACAGATACGCAGTATTTT. It encodes CASSLMGGSTDTQYF. The full variable domain, completed using reference TRBV5-1 and TRBJ2-3, is KAGVTQTPRYLIKTRGQQVTLSCSPISGHRSVSWYQQTPGQGLQFLFEYFSETQRNKGNFPGRFSGRQFSNSRSEMNVSTLELGDSALYLCASSLMGGSTDTQYFGPGTRLTVL.

In this sample, this clonotype turned up many times. This chain joins TRBV5-6 and TRBJ2-7; D uncertain. The CDR3 spans 12 residues. CDR1 is SGHDT, CDR2 YYEEEE, per germline. V dropped 4 bases and J dropped 4 bases, with 9 bases sitting between them. The CDR3 region is CASSMTGYEQYF. The CDR3 DNA follows: TGTGCCAGCAGCATGACGGGTTACGAGCAGTACTTC.

This clonotype was observed a handful of times. The chain employs TRBV15 and TRBJ2-1; 14 bases are a match to TRBD2. The V gene end was trimmed by 4 bases and the J gene end by 7 bases; junction bases not matched to a gene: 6. This CDR3 has 16 residues. Germline V gives CDR1 LNHNV, CDR2 YYDKDF (reference sequence). CDR3 in DNA: TGTGCCACCAGCAAACCGACTAGCGGGGGGGCTAATGAGCAGTTCTTC. Amino acid sequence: CATSKPTSGGANEQFF.

This clonotype was picked up many times. The chain joins TRBV3-1 to TRBJ2-7; D possibly uses TRBD1 or TRBD2 (5 bases each). Trimming shortened V by 4 bases and J by 1 base, and 11 bases separated the two germline ends. Germline CDR1 reads LGHDT; CDR2 reads YNNKEL (reference sequence). The length of the CDR3 is 14 residues. The CDR3, as DNA: TGTGCCAGCAGCCGACGAGAGGGGTCCTACGAGCAGTACTTC. Encoded protein: CASSRREGSYEQYF.

This clonotype was counted at least ten times. The chain combines TRBV7-7 with TRBJ2-7, with TRBD2 as a possible D gene (6 bases). The CDR3 spans 15 residues. V shed 7 bases and J shed 2 bases, with 18 bases lying between them. Germline lookup yields CDR1 SSHAT and CDR2 FNYEAQ (reference sequence). This CDR3 is CASTIHGTDTYEQYF. The CDR3 DNA follows: TGTGCCAGCACCATACATGGGACTGATACCTACGAGCAGTACTTC.

This clonotype came up a few times. V gene TRBV12-3 or TRBV12-4 combines with J gene TRBJ1-5; 7 bases are shared with TRBD1. This CDR3 has 14 residues. V trimming: 2 bases; J trimming: 7 bases; junction bases outside the gene matches: 5. The CDR3 DNA is TGTGCCAGCAGTTTAACAGGGGATGGCCAGCCCCAGCATTTT. Translating gives CASSLTGDGQPQHF.

The table lists this clonotype with many counts. The chain couples TRBV10-3 to TRBJ1-5; 7 bases map to TRBD1. The V gene end was trimmed by 6 bases and the J gene end by 6 bases; junction bases not matched to a gene: 8. CDR3 length equals 14 residues. CDR1 is ENHRY and CDR2 is SYGVKD in the germline V gene. CDR3 nucleotides: TGTGCCATCAGCGGGCAGGGGGTGAGTCAGCCCCAGCATTTT. Translating it yields CAISGQGVSQPQHF.

The chain combines TRBV4-2 with TRBJ2-7, with TRBD1 matching 7 bases. V dropped 1 base and J dropped 1; count of bases not matched to a gene: 7. Per the germline V gene, CDR1 is LGHNA and CDR2 is YNFKEQ. The CDR3 consists of 16 residues. The CDR3, as DNA: TGTGCCAGCAGCCAAGTTGGGACAGTAGATTCCTACGAGCAGTACTTC. It specifies CASSQVGTVDSYEQYF.

This clonotype came up a few times. CDR3 DNA sequence: TGCGCCAGCAGCTTCGTGACTAATTCACCCCTCCACTTT. It specifies CASSFVTNSPLHF. This chain joins TRBV5-1 and TRBJ1-6; D gene ambiguous. From germline, CDR1 is SGHRS and CDR2 YFSETQ. V was shortened by 2 bases and J by 6 bases, with 6 bases between the two germline ends. This CDR3 has 13 amino acids.

This clonotype came up once. The junction departs from the called germline gene at one end, perhaps through a read error. The V gene is TRBV5-5, the J gene TRBJ2-1, with D unresolved. The V gene's germline CDR1 is SGHKS and CDR2 YYEKEE (reference sequence). This CDR3 is built from 14 residues. CDR3 sequence reads: CASSLRLSCNEQFF. CDR3 sequence (DNA): TGTGCCAGCAGCTTAAGGCTCTCCTGCAATGAGCAGTTCTTC.

This clonotype appeared a few times. The chain carries TRBV18 and TRBJ2-6; D is possibly TRBD2 (6 bases). Germline CDR1 and CDR2: KGHSH and LQKENI. There are 12 residues in the CDR3. The ends were cut back, 3 bases at V and 17 bases at J, with 14 bases in the middle. The CDR3 DNA follows: TGTGCCAGCTCACCGGGGGGACCTGATATGACTTTC. Its protein product is CASSPGGPDMTF.

This clonotype showed up many times. The chain uses TRBV5-1 and TRBJ1-1; D ambiguous. Germline V gives CDR1 SGHRS, CDR2 YFSETQ. The length of the CDR3 is 14 residues. V lost 0 bases and J lost 4, with 10 bases in between. The CDR3 is CASSLEGGLTEAFF. As DNA, the CDR3 is TGCGCCAGCAGCTTGGAGGGAGGGCTCACTGAAGCTTTCTTT.

The chain uses TRBV5-5 and TRBJ1-5, with D possibly being TRBD1 (5 bases). The CDR3 consists of 13 residues. CDR1 and CDR2 from the germline V gene are SGHKS and YYEKEE (reference sequence). V was pared by 3 bases and J by 7 bases, with 11 bases between. The CDR3 is CASSSHEGQPQHF. DNA for the CDR3: TGTGCCAGCAGCTCACACGAGGGGCAGCCCCAGCATTTT.